This record concerns one T cell receptor beta chain sequence. This sample was taken from a study of blood T cell repertoires in COVID-19. In the study overall: Samples taken during acute and convalescent COVID-19 were collected in the United States, Italy and Spain. T cells, B-cell-depleted T cells, or PBMCs supplied cDNA or gDNA.

The assay was immunoSEQ multiplex PCR, and TCRdb's table has in-frame clones only and misses some. The data hold about 48,000 clones, with over 75% observed a single time. Unmatched junction bases numbered 12, after V lost 7 bases and J lost 3 bases. Germline V CDR1 and CDR2: LGHNT, FRNRAP. The CDR3 sequence is 16 residues long. The genes are TRBV12-5 and TRBJ2-5, with 9 bases fitting TRBD1. This TCR derives from a woman aged 55-75 years with acute or convalescent COVID-19. Sequencing was carried out using peripheral blood. The CDR3 loop reads CASAPPQDRGKETQYF. CDR3 DNA: TGTGCTAGTGCCCCCCCCCAGGACAGGGGCAAAGAGACCCAGTACTTC. Drawing the rest from reference TRBV12-5 and TRBJ2-5, the complete variable domain is DARVTQTPRHKVTEMGQEVTMRCQPILGHNTVFWYRQTMMQGLELLAYFRNRAPLDDSGMPKDRFSAEMPDATLATLKIQPSEPRDSAVYFCASAPPQDRGKETQYFGPGTRLLVL.